This is a list of T cell receptor beta chains from one sample in a study of graft-versus-host responses after intestinal transplantation. The table came from immunoSEQ multiplex PCR; TCRdb's copy has only in-frame clones and leaves some out. The table lists fewer than 120,000 clones, just under 95% of them singletons, with 0.4% to 0.65% in the top ten. No antigen has been assigned to these receptors. The sequences come from unstimulated CD8+ T cells sorted from spleen or lymph node cells, collected before intestinal transplant. The receptors derive from a human donor who received an intestinal transplant. The CDR3 runs from the conserved cysteine through the conserved F or W. Fields, in order: V gene, D gene, J gene, clone size, CDR3 DNA, CDR3 protein. The D gene is left open where the match is weak. Expanded clones are given a class, and other clones once, few, many or no size at all.

>TRBV4-1|TRBD2|TRBJ2-7|-
TGCGCCAGCAGCCAAGATCCCGGGACTAGCGAGCTGTCCTACGAGCAGTACTTC
CASSQDPGTSELSYEQYF
>TRBV11-2|TRBD1|TRBJ2-5|-
TGTGCCAGCAGCATGGGGGACAGGGGTGGCGAGACCCAGTACTTC
CASSMGDRGGETQYF
>TRBV4-1|-|TRBJ1-2|-
TGCGCCAGCAGCCAAGATCAGGGAAACTATGGCTACACCTTC
CASSQDQGNYGYTF
>TRBV7-9|-|TRBJ2-1|-
TGTGCCAGCAGCTCATTCGTCAATGAGCAGTTCTTC
CASSSFVNEQFF
>TRBV28|TRBD2|TRBJ2-3|-
TGTGCCAGCAGTCTAGCGGGAGGGACCGCAGATACGCAGTATTTT
CASSLAGGTADTQYF
>TRBV27|-|TRBJ2-2|-
TGTGCCAGCAGCTCTTGGAGCGGGGAGCTGTTTTTT
CASSSWSGELFF
>TRBV9|TRBD1|TRBJ1-2|-
TGTGCCAGCAGCGGGACAGGCGACGACTGGGCCTATGGCTACACCTTC
CASSGTGDDWAYGYTF
>TRBV10-2|-|TRBJ2-7|few
TGCGCCAGCAGTGACCTACAGGGCTACGAGCAGTACTTC
CASSDLQGYEQYF
>TRBV6-1|TRBD1|TRBJ2-7|-
TGTGCCAGCAGTGAACACAGGGGGCGCGTGGGGTACTACGAGCAGTACTTC
CASSEHRGRVGYYEQYF
>TRBV5-1|TRBD1|TRBJ2-3|-
TGCGCCAGCAGCTTATTAAGGGACAGGGGCACAGATACGCAGTATTTT
CASSLLRDRGTDTQYF
>TRBV21-1|-|TRBJ2-3|-
TGTGCCAGCAGCAAAAGGGGACGGGAGGCAGCGACTGTGGATACGCAGTATTTT
CASSKRGREAATVDTQYF
>TRBV11-2|TRBD2|TRBJ2-3|-
TGTGCCAGCAGCTACGGGGGGAGGACGGCTAGCACAGATACGCAGTATTTT
CASSYGGRTASTDTQYF
>TRBV27|TRBD1|TRBJ1-2|-
TGTGCCAGCAGTTTATCGGGACAGGGGGGCTATGGCTACACCTTC
CASSLSGQGGYGYTF
>TRBV19|TRBD1|TRBJ2-7|few
TGTGCCAGTAGCCGGACAGGGGGCTCCTACGAGCAGTACTTC
CASSRTGGSYEQYF
>TRBV19|-|TRBJ1-4|few
TGTGCCAGTAGCAAACCGGGACCCACTAATGAAAAACTGTTTTTT
CASSKPGPTNEKLFF
>TRBV9|-|TRBJ2-3|-
TGTGCCAGCAGCAGGGACACCCGCACAGATACGCAGTATTTT
CASSRDTRTDTQYF
>TRBV29-1|-|TRBJ2-7|-
TGCAGCGCCCGGACAGTTCCATCCTACGAGCAGTACTTC
CSARTVPSYEQYF
>TRBV4-1|-|TRBJ2-3|-
TGCGCCAGCAGCCAGCCATGGACGGAACTCACAGATACGCAGTATTTT
CASSQPWTELTDTQYF
>TRBV30|-|TRBJ2-2|-
TGTGCCTGGAGTGACTACACCGGGGAGCTGTTTTTT
CAWSDYTGELFF
>TRBV6-5|TRBD2|TRBJ2-1|-
TGTGCCAGCAGTAGACTAGCGGGAACCTACAATGAGCAGTTCTTC
CASSRLAGTYNEQFF
>TRBV5-1|-|TRBJ2-7|-
TGCGCCAGCAGCGAGACAGAAGCGCACGAGCAGTACTTC
CASSETEAHEQYF
>TRBV5-1|-|TRBJ2-7|once
TGCGCCAGCAGCTTGGTGGACACCTCCTACGAGCAGTACTTC
CASSLVDTSYEQYF
>TRBV9|-|TRBJ1-1|-
TGTGCCAGCAGCGCCCCGGGGGGGACTGAAGCTTTCTTT
CASSAPGGTEAFF
>TRBV15|TRBD2|TRBJ2-7|-
TGTGCCACCAGCGCACTAGCGGGAGGTCCCTACGAGCAGTACTTC
CATSALAGGPYEQYF
>TRBV2|-|TRBJ1-1|-
TGTGCCAGCAGTGGCGGGGGGGAAGCTTTCTTT
CASSGGGEAFF
>TRBV6-1|-|TRBJ1-1|-
TGTGCCAGCAGTGAGATTCTTTACCGCTACACTGAAGCTTTCTTT
CASSEILYRYTEAFF
>TRBV23-1|-|TRBJ2-6|-
TGCGCCAGCAGTCAATCCGGGACATTCGCCTCTGGGGCCAACGTCCTGACTTTC
CASSQSGTFASGANVLTF
>TRBV29-1|-|TRBJ2-1|-
TGCAGCGCCGATGGGGGACTGAATGAGCAGTTCTTC
CSADGGLNEQFF
>TRBV2|-|TRBJ2-7|once
TGTGCCAGCAGTGAGGGAAAATACCCCGAGCAGTACTTC
CASSEGKYPEQYF
>TRBV27|-|TRBJ1-2|-
TGTGCCAGCAGGACGGTCGGACAGCCTAACTATGGCTACACCTTC
CASRTVGQPNYGYTF
>TRBV5-1|TRBD2|TRBJ2-5|-
TGCGCCAGCAGCTTGGAAAGCGGGACTCGAGAGACCCAGTACTTC
CASSLESGTRETQYF
>TRBV9|TRBD1|TRBJ2-1|-
TGTGCCAGCAGCGCTCCGGGACAGGGGCCGGGGAATGAGCAGTTCTTC
CASSAPGQGPGNEQFF
>TRBV5-4|-|TRBJ2-7|-
TGTGCCAGCAGCTTCACAGGTACCTACGAGCAGTACTTC
CASSFTGTYEQYF
>TRBV10-2|TRBD1|TRBJ2-7|-
TGCGCCAGCAGTGATAGCGGACAGGGTATTCACGAGCAGTACTTC
CASSDSGQGIHEQYF
>TRBV10-3|-|TRBJ2-7|-
TGTGCCATCAGTGGTGACAGCTACGAGCAGTACTTC
CAISGDSYEQYF
>TRBV27|TRBD1|TRBJ2-2|-
TGTGCCAGCAGTTTATCGCCCAGGGGGCTCGGCGGGGAGCTGTTTTTT
CASSLSPRGLGGELFF
>TRBV5-6|-|TRBJ1-2|-
TGTGCCAGCAGCCCGGGGGACATGGGCTACACCTTC
CASSPGDMGYTF
>TRBV9|-|TRBJ1-5|-
TGTGCCAGCAGCGGACAGAGCAATCAGCCCCAGCATTTT
CASSGQSNQPQHF
>TRBV4-1|-|TRBJ2-6|-
TGCGCCAGCAGCCAAGTGGGTACATCTGGGGCCAACGTCCTGACTTTC
CASSQVGTSGANVLTF
>TRBV6-5|-|TRBJ1-2|-
TGTGCCAGCAGTTCAATCGAGGTCCGAGTAAGCTATGGCTACACCTTC
CASSSIEVRVSYGYTF
>TRBV28|TRBD1|TRBJ2-2|-
TGTGCCAGCCAATCGACAGGGTCTACCGGGGAGCTGTTTTTT
CASQSTGSTGELFF
>TRBV9|-|TRBJ1-3|-
TGTGCCAGCAGCGTAGGGGAATACTCTGGAAACACCATATATTTT
CASSVGEYSGNTIYF
>TRBV28|TRBD2|TRBJ2-7|once
TGTGCCAGCAGTTATGGACTAGCGGGGACCCTCTACGAGCAGTACTTC
CASSYGLAGTLYEQYF
>TRBV19|TRBD2|TRBJ2-1|-
TGTGCCAGTACCTTAGCGGGAGCTTACAATGAGCAGTTCTTC
CASTLAGAYNEQFF
>TRBV4-1|TRBD2|TRBJ2-1|-
TGCGCCAGCAGCCAGACTAGCGGATCCTACAATGAGCAGTTCTTC
CASSQTSGSYNEQFF
>TRBV27|TRBD2|TRBJ2-1|-
TGTGCCAGCAGGGAGCGGGACGCCTACAATGAGCAGTTCTTC
CASRERDAYNEQFF
>TRBV29-1|TRBD2|TRBJ2-3|-
TGCAGCGTTACCCCGGGAGGGGAGGCAGATACGCAGTATTTT
CSVTPGGEADTQYF
>TRBV27|-|TRBJ2-7|-
TGTGCCAGCAGTCCCCTTTTCATGGACTCCTACGAGCAGTACTTC
CASSPLFMDSYEQYF
>TRBV7-9|TRBD2|TRBJ2-7|few
TGTGCCAGCAGCTCCTCGGGGCGGGAGGTAATAGCCGACGAGCAGTACTTC
CASSSSGREVIADEQYF
>TRBV19|-|TRBJ1-5|-
TGTGCCAGTGCCGCCCGCGCTGGAAGCAATCAGCCCCAGCATTTT
CASAARAGSNQPQHF
>TRBV5-1|-|TRBJ1-1|-
TGCGCCAGCAGCTGGAATCAGGGCGTCGCTTTCTTT
CASSWNQGVAFF
>TRBV5-1|-|TRBJ1-2|-
TGCGCCAGCAGCTTGGAGGGTCCTTATGGCTACACCTTC
CASSLEGPYGYTF
>TRBV4-1|-|TRBJ2-7|-
TGCGCCAGCAGCCTTAGGGGGACCAGCGACGAGCAGTACTTC
CASSLRGTSDEQYF